These 25 T cell receptor beta chains originate from one sample sequenced in a study of T cell repertoires in cytomegalovirus infection. TCRdb itself ran the reads through MiXCR, one entry per CDR3 protein. The sample holds 65,000 to 90,000 distinct CDR3 sequences, 3% to 4% seen once. Sequencing was done on a sample of PBMCs. The receptors derive from a human donor in good health (CMV status not recorded). Some clones in this sample may be carry-over from other donors' samples.

This clonotype was detected ten times or more. This rearrangement joins TRBV7-2 to TRBJ1-2; D may be TRBD1 (5 bases). The V gene lost 1 base and the J gene lost 6 bases, with 15 bases spanning the gap. This CDR3 is 15 amino acids long. Germline lookup yields CDR1 SGHTA and CDR2 FQGNSA. The CDR3 sequence: CASSLVKGSMDGYTF. The CDR3 nucleotides read TGTGCCAGCAGCTTAGTAAAGGGGTCTATGGATGGCTACACCTTC.

This clonotype was seen a few times. At one of its ends the junction is not consistent with the germline gene, which may arise from a read error. This rearrangement joins TRBV7-7 to TRBJ2-1; tentatively, D is TRBD1 or TRBD2 (5 bases each). Germline loops: CDR1 SSHAT, CDR2 FNYEAQ (reference sequence). The CDR3 extends over 16 amino acids. CDR3 sequence reads: CASSSGTGLSYNEQFF. CDR3 nucleotides: TGTGCTAGCAGCTCCGGAACAGGACTCTCCTACAATGAGCAGTTCTTC. The full variable domain, completed using reference TRBV7-7 and TRBJ2-1, is GAGVSQSPRYKVTKRGQDVTLRCDPISSHATLYWYQQALGQGPEFLTYFNYEAQPDKSGLPSDRFSAERPEGSISTLTIQRTEQRDSAMYRCASSSGTGLSYNEQFFGPGTRLTVL.

This clonotype occurred many times. The chain links TRBV20-1 to TRBJ2-3; D gene unclear. Germline CDR1 and CDR2: DFQATT and SNEGSKA (reference sequence). V lost 4 bases to trimming and J lost 1 base, with 12 bases between them. The CDR3 length is 14 residues. This chain's CDR3 is CSATPGLGTDTQYF. CDR3 DNA sequence: TGCAGTGCTACCCCCGGGCTAGGCACAGATACGCAGTATTTT.

This clonotype was found many times. V gene TRBV5-6 combines with J gene TRBJ1-1, with unresolved D. The CDR3 covers 15 residues. Germline V lookup: CDR1 SGHDT, CDR2 YYEEEE. The ends were cut back, 1 base at V and 0 bases at J, with 10 bases in the middle. The CDR3, as DNA: TGTGCCAGCAGCTTGATGGGAGGAATGAACACTGAAGCTTTCTTT. Encoded protein: CASSLMGGMNTEAFF.

In its sample, this clonotype was seen many times. The chain recombines TRBV7-8 with TRBJ2-3, with D perhaps being TRBD1 or TRBD2 (5 bases each). Trimming took off 1 base at V and 4 bases at J, with 12 bases between the two ends. This CDR3 has 15 amino acids. In germline, CDR1 is SGHVS, CDR2 FQNEAQ. The CDR3 bases are TGTGCCAGCAGCTTAGGGTCGGGGCGCGCAGATACGCAGTATTTT. This gives the protein CASSLGSGRADTQYF.

This clonotype was found many times. This sequence joins TRBV25-1 and TRBJ2-1; 10 bases line up with TRBD2. V lost 4 bases to trimming and J lost 5 bases; unmatched junction nucleotides: 5. The CDR3 is 15 residues long. CDR1 and CDR2 (germline): MGHDK, SYGVNS. CDR3: CASSGYSGRNNEQFF. DNA for the CDR3: TGTGCCAGCAGTGGATATAGCGGGAGGAACAATGAGCAGTTCTTC.

This clonotype was seen repeatedly, ten times or more. The rearrangement joins TRBV11-2 to TRBJ2-7; TRBD2 aligns across 9 bases. Germline values: CDR1 SGHAT, CDR2 FQNNGV. The ends lost 2 bases at V and 5 bases at J; junction bases unmatched: 4. The CDR3 is 14 amino acids. The CDR3 protein is CASSLRLAGNEQYF. CDR3 DNA: TGTGCCAGCAGCTTAAGGCTAGCGGGGAACGAGCAGTACTTC.

This clonotype was picked up many times. The V and J genes are TRBV10-3 and TRBJ1-1; weak D call: TRBD1 (5 bases). Between the trimmed V and J ends, which lost 4 bases and 3 bases, there was a span of 9 bases. The CDR3 is made up of 13 amino acids. CDR1 and CDR2 from the germline V gene are ENHRY and SYGVKD. Written as DNA, the CDR3 is TGTGCCATCAGTGTCCAGGGACACACTGAAGCTTTCTTT. Its translation is CAISVQGHTEAFF.

This clonotype was found many times. The V call is TRBV7-6, the J call TRBJ2-1, with 10 bases aligning to TRBD1. V shed 1 base and J 5 bases; nucleotides not matched to a gene: 8. Looked up from germline, CDR1 is SGHVS and CDR2 is FNYEAQ. This CDR3 contains 17 residues. The CDR3 nucleotides are TGTGCCAGCAGCTTAGACTGGGGACAGGGGTTTGACAATGAGCAGTTCTTC. Amino acids: CASSLDWGQGFDNEQFF.

This clonotype has a count of ten or more. The chain links TRBV7-2 to TRBJ2-3, with D unresolved. CDR3 length: 13 amino acids. V was pared by 3 bases and J by 4 bases, with 8 bases between. Germline V gene data show CDR1 as SGHTA and CDR2 as FQGNSA. In DNA form, the CDR3 reads TGTGCCAGCAGCTTGGGTGCGTCAGATACGCAGTATTTT. Translating gives CASSLGASDTQYF.

This clonotype showed up many times. The chain combines TRBV7-9 with TRBJ2-7; 8 bases are a match to TRBD2. Per the germline V gene, CDR1 is SEHNR and CDR2 is FQNEAQ (reference sequence). J was trimmed by 2 bases and V by 1 base; bases with no gene match: 7. The CDR3 runs to 16 residues. The CDR3 DNA reads as TGTGCCAGCAGCTTAGTCGGATCGGGGGGGCCCTACGAGCAGTACTTC. Amino acid sequence: CASSLVGSGGPYEQYF.

There are many counts of this clonotype. The V call is TRBV7-2, the J call TRBJ1-1, with D unresolved. Trimming pared 6 bases from V and 2 bases from J, leaving 7 bases between. Germline V gene lookup returns CDR1 SGHTA and CDR2 FQGNSA. The CDR3 is 12 amino acids. The CDR3 bases are TGTGCCAGCAGATCAGTAAACACTGAAGCTTTCTTT. It specifies CASRSVNTEAFF. The full variable domain, its missing parts supplied by reference TRBV7-2 and TRBJ1-1, is GAGVSQSPSNKVTEKGKDVELRCDPISGHTALYWYRQSLGQGLEFLIYFQGNSAPDKSGLPSDRFSAERTGGSVSTLTIQRTQQEDSAVYLCASRSVNTEAFFGQGTRLTVV.

There are many counts of this clonotype. The chain is built from TRBV7-2 and TRBJ2-1; D is uncertain. Trimming pared 3 bases from V and 4 bases from J, leaving 10 bases between. Germline assignment: CDR1 SGHTA and CDR2 FQGNSA. This CDR3 comprises 14 residues. The CDR3 protein is CASSFFGLYNEQFF. For the CDR3, the DNA is TGTGCCAGCAGCTTCTTCGGGCTATACAATGAGCAGTTCTTC. The complete variable domain, with remaining parts taken from reference TRBV7-2 and TRBJ2-1, reads GAGVSQSPSNKVTEKGKDVELRCDPISGHTALYWYRQSLGQGLEFLIYFQGNSAPDKSGLPSDRFSAERTGGSVSTLTIQRTQQEDSAVYLCASSFFGLYNEQFFGPGTRLTVL.

This clonotype has ten or more counts. This chain links TRBV7-2 with TRBJ2-7, with D maybe TRBD2 (5 bases). Germline V gives CDR1 SGHTA, CDR2 FQGNSA. V lost 1 base, J lost 2 bases, and 12 bases lay in between. The CDR3 runs to 15 residues. As DNA, the CDR3 is TGTGCCAGCAGCTTAGGATCCGGGATCCCCTACGAGCAGTACTTC. Encoded protein: CASSLGSGIPYEQYF. Variable domain in full (rest from reference TRBV7-2 and TRBJ2-7): GAGVSQSPSNKVTEKGKDVELRCDPISGHTALYWYRQSLGQGLEFLIYFQGNSAPDKSGLPSDRFSAERTGGSVSTLTIQRTQQEDSAVYLCASSLGSGIPYEQYFGPGTRLTVT.

This chain connects TRBV7-2 to TRBJ2-1; D is possibly TRBD2 (6 bases). This CDR3 is 12 amino acids long. Between the trimmed V and J ends, which lost 3 bases and 15 bases, there was a span of 15 bases. Germline CDR1 is SGHTA and CDR2 is FQGNSA. The CDR3 here is CASSFGTSYAFF. In nucleotides, the CDR3 is TGTGCCAGCAGCTTCGGGACTTCCTATGCGTTCTTC.

This clonotype was counted at least ten times. CDR3 bases: TGTGCCAGCAGCTTTCACCAGACGGGGAGGCCTAGCACAGATACGCAGTATTTT. This codes for CASSFHQTGRPSTDTQYF. This chain connects TRBV7-2 to TRBJ2-3; tentatively, D is TRBD2 (6 bases). V lost 3 bases and J lost 0, with 19 bases in between. This CDR3 region has 18 residues. Germline V gene data show CDR1 as SGHTA and CDR2 as FQGNSA.

This clonotype was counted many times. This chain joins TRBV29-1 and TRBJ1-4, with a weak D call TRBD1 (6 bases). Germline CDR1 and CDR2: SQVTM and ANQGSEA. V was trimmed by 6 bases and J by 4 bases, leaving 18 bases between them. This CDR3 is built from 15 residues. The CDR3 DNA is TGCAGCGTCACCAGTAGGGCAGGGGTTAATGAAAAACTGTTTTTT. Translated: CSVTSRAGVNEKLFF. Supplemented by reference TRBV29-1 and TRBJ1-4, the full variable domain reads SAVISQKPSRDICQRGTSLTIQCQVDSQVTMMFWYRQQPGQSLTLIATANQGSEATYESGFVIDKFPISRPNLTFSTLTVSNMSPEDSSIYLCSVTSRAGVNEKLFFGSGTQLSVL.

There are a few counts of this clonotype. For the CDR3, the DNA is TGCGCCAGCAGAACTGGACAGTACGGAGGAAACACCATATATTTT. Protein: CASRTGQYGGNTIYF. The rearrangement uses TRBV5-1 and TRBJ1-3; D possibly corresponds to TRBD1 (6 bases). Trimming cost V 5 bases and J 4 bases, with 16 bases left between them. Per germline, CDR1 SGHRS and CDR2 YFSETQ. The CDR3 contains 15 residues.

This clonotype was counted many times. The V gene is TRBV7-2, the J gene TRBJ2-2; 9 bases agree with TRBD1. Germline CDR1 and CDR2: SGHTA and FQGNSA. The CDR3 runs to 14 residues. V trimming: 5 bases; J trimming: 5 bases; junction bases outside the gene matches: 3. CDR3 sequence: CASSPQGATGELFF. The CDR3 DNA reads as TGTGCCAGCAGCCCACAGGGGGCGACCGGGGAGCTGTTTTTT.

This clonotype has ten or more counts. This chain connects TRBV9 to TRBJ2-3; 10 bases are a match to TRBD1. This CDR3 is built from 16 residues. The V gene's germline CDR1 is SGDLS and CDR2 YYNGEE. V trimming: 3 bases; J trimming: 4 bases; junction bases outside the gene matches: 8. The CDR3 DNA reads TGTGCCAGCAGCGCGAGGGACAGGGGAAATGCAGATACGCAGTATTTT. It specifies CASSARDRGNADTQYF.

This clonotype was counted at least ten times. The chain is built from TRBV4-3 and TRBJ2-5; TRBD2 aligns across 11 bases. Germline CDR1 reads LGHNA; CDR2 reads YSLEER. V shed 4 bases and J 2 bases; nucleotides not matched to a gene: 6. The CDR3 has 16 residues. The DNA of the CDR3 is TGCGCCAGCAGCCCCGGACTAGCGGGTAAACAAGAGACCCAGTACTTC. It yields the protein CASSPGLAGKQETQYF.

At least ten counts were recorded for this clonotype. The V and J genes are TRBV7-3 and TRBJ2-3; D could derive from TRBD1 or TRBD2 (5 bases each). Trimming took off 4 bases at V and 2 bases at J, with 13 bases between the two ends. Germline assignment: CDR1 SGHTA and CDR2 FQGTGA. The CDR3 contains 15 residues. The CDR3 reads CASSSRGRDTDTQYF. CDR3 bases: TGTGCCAGCAGCTCTCGGGGCAGAGACACAGATACGCAGTATTTT. Together with reference TRBV7-3 and TRBJ2-3, the CDR3 gives the full variable domain: GAGVSQTPSNKVTEKGKYVELRCDPISGHTALYWYRQSLGQGPEFLIYFQGTGAADDSGLPNDRFFAVRPEGSVSTLKIQRTERGDSAVYLCASSSRGRDTDTQYFGPGTRLTVL.

This clonotype was seen ten or more times. The genes are TRBV28 and TRBJ1-5, with a tentative D call TRBD1 (5 bases). Trimming took off 7 bases at V and 4 bases at J, with 17 bases between the two ends. CDR3 length: 15 amino acids. Germline CDR1 is MDHEN and CDR2 is SYDVKM. Here the CDR3 DNA reads TGTGCCAGCACACCTCGACAGCGCCGTAATCAGCCCCAGCATTTT. It is translated as CASTPRQRRNQPQHF. The variable domain in full, with the rest retrieved from reference TRBV28 and TRBJ1-5, is DVKVTQSSRYLVKRTGEKVFLECVQDMDHENMFWYRQDPGLGLRLIYFSYDVKMKEKGDIPEGYSVSREKKERFSLILESASTNQTSMYLCASTPRQRRNQPQHFGDGTRLSIL.

This clonotype was picked up many times. The chain is built from TRBV12-3 or TRBV12-4 and TRBJ2-7; possibly TRBD1 for D (6 bases). V lost 5 bases and J lost 2, with 13 bases in between. The CDR3 totals 14 residues. Here the CDR3 reads CASSPYRDTYEQYF. CDR3 sequence (DNA): TGTGCCAGCAGTCCATACAGGGATACCTACGAGCAGTACTTC.

Many counts were recorded for this clonotype. CDR3 region: CASSESMGVLSGANVLTF. The CDR3 DNA sequence: TGCGCCAGCAGTGAGTCGATGGGGGTGCTCTCTGGGGCCAACGTCCTGACTTTC. The chain has TRBV10-2 and TRBJ2-6; D is tentatively TRBD1 or TRBD2 (5 bases each). Trimming took 0 bases from V and 0 from J, leaving 12 bases between them. The CDR3 consists of 18 residues. Germline values: CDR1 WSHSY, CDR2 SAAADI.